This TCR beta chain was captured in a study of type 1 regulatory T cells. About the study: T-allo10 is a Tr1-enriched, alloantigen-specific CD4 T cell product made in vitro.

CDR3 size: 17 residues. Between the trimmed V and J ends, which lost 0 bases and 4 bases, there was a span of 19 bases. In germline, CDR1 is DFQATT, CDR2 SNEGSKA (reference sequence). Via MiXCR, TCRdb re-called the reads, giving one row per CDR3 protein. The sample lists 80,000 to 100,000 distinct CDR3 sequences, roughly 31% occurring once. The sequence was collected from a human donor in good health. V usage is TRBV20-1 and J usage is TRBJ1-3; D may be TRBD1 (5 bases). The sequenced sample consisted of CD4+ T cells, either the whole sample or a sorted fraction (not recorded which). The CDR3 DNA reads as TGCAGTGCTAGAGATCTAGGGCGGATGGGGACCGGAAACACCATATATTTT. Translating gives CSARDLGRMGTGNTIYF.